The source of this T cell receptor beta chain is a study of OX40 agonist ivuxolimab in advanced cancers. About the study: Ivuxolimab, an agonistic anti-OX40 (CD134) antibody, was given to patients. Among those enrolled, mean age was around 55 years (range roughly 23 to 79) and less than 90% were male.

Generated by immunoSEQ multiplex PCR, the TCRdb table keeps only in-frame clones and is missing some. The sample holds 45,000 to 50,000 clones; 85% to 90% are singletons and the top ten take 1.5% to 2%. Whole-study findings and limits: Low normalized T-cell clonal expansion also characterized some of the nonresponders. Dose levels from 0.1 to 3.0 mg/kg saw CD4+ and CD8+ blood T cells expand clonally by week 6.

On this clone: Its target is unknown.

There are 14 residues in the CDR3. The germline V gene has CDR1 SGHRS and CDR2 YFSETQ. Trimming left V 4 bases short and J 2 bases short, with 12 bases between. This receptor was identified in an adult with an advanced solid tumor such as melanoma, head and neck, liver or kidney cancer. The chain couples TRBV5-1 to TRBJ2-5; a weak D match, TRBD2 (6 bases). The specimen was CD4+ or CD8+ T cells sorted from blood, collected in a trial of the OX40 agonist ivuxolimab. Written as DNA, the CDR3 is TGCGCCAGCAGCCGGGGCGGGAATCAAGAGACCCAGTACTTC. Protein sequence: CASSRGGNQETQYF.